Given below is one T cell receptor (beta chain) in context. No antigen is known for it. The PCR was carried out with 60 Vbeta primers and 13 Jbeta primers. Clones were read by immunoSEQ multiplex PCR, and TCRdb kept only the in-frame ones, dropping some. The profile shows around 190,000 clones, over 60% of them singletons. The data stem from a study of cytomegalovirus exposure and HLA in healthy donors. The study's findings and limits: A previous analysis found most TCR beta V segments productive roughly 87% or roughly 30% of the time. Researchers counted 150 to 200 TCR beta chains as cytomegalovirus-associated.

CDR3 length equals 17 residues. The germline V and J ends were trimmed by 0 bases and 6 bases, with 20 bases remaining between them. Germline values: CDR1 LNHDA, CDR2 SQIVND (reference sequence). This receptor was identified in a man younger than 40 in good health and CMV-seropositive. This sequence joins TRBV19 and TRBJ1-2; D possibly corresponds to TRBD1 (6 bases). The sample comprised PBMCs. The CDR3 region has the DNA TGTGCCAGTAGTATAGACCGAGCGACCAACAGGGTACATGGCTACACCTTC. The encoded protein is CASSIDRATNRVHGYTF.